These 10 T cell receptor beta chains came from one sample sequenced in a study of PD-1 blockade in mismatch repair-deficient tumors. Profiled with immunoSEQ multiplex PCR; TCRdb holds only in-frame clones, not every one. The sample records 20,000 to 30,000 clones, about 81% being singletons. The specimen comprised PBMCs, sampled before pembrolizumab treatment. Receptors originate from an adult with mismatch repair-deficient cancer.

This rearrangement joins TRBV30 to TRBJ2-5; possible D gene TRBD2, 6 bases. Trimming took off 1 base at V and 4 bases at J, with 7 bases between the two ends. CDR1 is GTSNPN, CDR2 SVGIG, per germline (reference sequence). CDR3 length equals 12 residues. CDR3 bases: TGTGCCTGGAGTGGAGCGGGAGAGACCCAGTACTTC. It is translated as CAWSGAGETQYF.

The V gene is TRBV19, the J gene TRBJ1-2; D might be TRBD1 (5 bases). CDR3 size: 13 residues. CDR1 is LNHDA, CDR2 SQIVND, per germline (reference sequence). V was cut by 5 bases and J by 5 bases, with 12 bases left in between. This CDR3 is CASSSRQLYGYTF. The DNA for the CDR3 is TGTGCCAGTAGTTCCAGACAGCTATATGGCTACACCTTC.

V gene TRBV30 combines with J gene TRBJ2-1; D may be TRBD2 (6 bases). V gave up 2 bases and J gave up 0 bases, with 11 bases separating them. Germline V lookup: CDR1 GTSNPN, CDR2 SVGIG (reference sequence). This CDR3 has 15 amino acids. CDR3 sequence (DNA): TGTGCCTGGAGTTCAGGCGGGATCTCCTACAATGAGCAGTTCTTC. Amino acid sequence: CAWSSGGISYNEQFF.

The rearrangement joins TRBV28 to TRBJ2-7; D may be TRBD2 (6 bases). Germline CDR1 MDHEN, CDR2 SYDVKM. V was trimmed by 2 bases and J by 1 base, leaving 12 bases between them. The CDR3 has 15 amino acids. The chain's CDR3 is CASSLVGGESYEQYF. In DNA, the CDR3 is TGTGCCAGCAGTTTAGTGGGAGGAGAGTCCTACGAGCAGTACTTC.

CDR3 nucleotide sequence: TGTGCCAGTAGTCCGGGACAGGGGTTTACATACAATGAGCAGTTCTTC. Its protein is CASSPGQGFTYNEQFF. The chain has TRBV19 and TRBJ2-1; TRBD1 matches 10 bases. CDR1 and CDR2 (germline): LNHDA, SQIVND (reference sequence). CDR3 length equals 16 residues. V shed 5 bases, J shed 4 bases, and the junction held 8 bases outside the gene matches.

DNA for the CDR3: TGTGCCAGCAGCTGGGATGAGGGGAGGCAGAATTCACCCCTCCACTTT. As protein: CASSWDEGRQNSPLHF. The chain combines TRBV5-5 with TRBJ1-6, with D possibly TRBD1 on 5 matching bases. Germline CDR1 SGHKS, CDR2 YYEKEE (reference sequence). Trimming cost V 3 bases and J 7 bases, with 17 bases left between them. This CDR3 contains 16 residues.

V gene TRBV19 combines with J gene TRBJ2-3; possibly TRBD2 for D (5 bases). CDR1 is LNHDA, CDR2 SQIVND, per germline (reference sequence). The CDR3 sequence is 15 residues long. The V gene lost 5 bases and the J gene lost 4 bases, with 16 bases spanning the gap. CDR3 loop: CASSLGGPRADTQYF. The CDR3 nucleotides are TGTGCCAGTAGTTTAGGAGGCCCCCGGGCAGATACGCAGTATTTT.

The CDR3 sequence is CASSLSLAVQETQYF. CDR3 in DNA: TGCGCCAGCAGCTTGTCACTAGCAGTCCAAGAGACCCAGTACTTC. The genes are TRBV5-1 and TRBJ2-5; D may be TRBD2 (6 bases). The CDR3 runs 15 residues. The V and J ends lost 1 base and 1 base respectively, with 11 bases between them. Looked up from germline, CDR1 is SGHRS and CDR2 is YFSETQ.

The chain links TRBV13 to TRBJ2-3; TRBD2 might be the D (5 bases). Germline CDR1 PRHDT, CDR2 FYEKMQ (reference sequence). V was shortened by 6 bases and J by 2 bases, with 15 bases between the two germline ends. The CDR3 covers 15 residues. CDR3 DNA: TGTGCCAGCAGGGAAGGACTGTCCCACACAGATACGCAGTATTTT. It codes for CASREGLSHTDTQYF.

As regards this clone: The final CDR3 position lacks the conserved phenylalanine or tryptophan, pointing to a likely read error. The chain carries TRBV18 and TRBJ1-1; maybe TRBD1 (6 bases). CDR1 is KGHSH and CDR2 is LQKENI in the germline V gene. The CDR3 covers 13 residues. V was shortened by 6 bases and J by 4 bases, with 12 bases between the two germline ends. The CDR3 DNA reads TGTGCCAGCTCTACACAGGGTGTCACTGAAGCTTTCCTT. Amino acid sequence: CASSTQGVTEAFL.